Below, 3 T cell receptor beta chains from the same sample are listed, as sequenced in a study of T cells in Graves' hyperthyroidism and ophthalmopathy (dated by TCRdb to the late 2010s). Preparation of the library involved multiplex PCR. Instrument used: Illumina HiSeq 2000. The TCR beta CDR3 regions were amplified from the RNA transcripts. A first-round RT-PCR of the TCR CDR3 used the HTBI primer set with the Qiagen OneStep RT-PCR kit. TCRdb handled the public reads itself, with Q25 trimming in fastp and clone calling in MiXCR, and kept productive beta chains. Each entry is one CDR3 protein sequence, shown with its most common DNA and genes. Counted in this sample were 300,000 to 450,000 distinct CDR3 sequences; roughly 13% of them appeared once. The ten biggest clones cover about 20% of the sample. The specimen was blood. All receptors derive from a man aged 30 to 39 with Graves' hyperthyroidism that later progressed to Graves' ophthalmopathy.

The sample holds many counts of this clonotype. This sequence joins TRBV6-1 and TRBJ1-2; possibly TRBD1 for D (6 bases). Germline CDR1 reads MNHNS; CDR2 reads SASEGT. The CDR3 extends over 15 amino acids. Trimming removed 6 bases from V and 3 bases from J, with 17 bases in between. The CDR3 reads CASRPAGQPYYGYTF. CDR3 in DNA: TGTGCCAGCAGACCAGCCGGACAGCCCTACTATGGCTACACCTTC.

This clonotype occurred many times. The chain joins TRBV2 to TRBJ2-2; the D gene is possibly TRBD2 (7 bases). Per germline, CDR1 SNHLY and CDR2 FYNNEI. The CDR3 length is 15 residues. Trimming stripped 8 bases from V and 7 bases from J, with 20 bases between. This chain's CDR3 is CASAGKGGLRGELFF. For the CDR3, the DNA is TGTGCCAGCGCCGGGAAGGGGGGGCTTCGCGGGGAGCTGTTTTTT.

This clonotype was counted between two and nine times. The chain recombines TRBV7-9 with TRBJ2-2, with 10 nucleotides matching TRBD2. The CDR3 consists of 17 residues. Unmatched junction bases numbered 8, after V lost 5 bases and J lost 2 bases. Germline V lookup: CDR1 SEHNR, CDR2 FQNEAQ (reference sequence). The CDR3 loop reads CASSPGLAVDNTGELFF. Written as DNA, the CDR3 is TGTGCCAGCAGCCCAGGACTAGCGGTTGATAACACCGGGGAGCTGTTTTTT.